This T cell receptor beta chain came from a study of control samples from healthy donors and cancer patients. The assay was immunoSEQ multiplex PCR, and TCRdb's table has in-frame clones only and misses some. The sample shows under 200,000 clones, 94% of them seen only once. V was cut by 3 bases and J by 5 bases, with 13 bases left in between. The CDR3 is 14 amino acids. Germline CDR1 is PRHDT and CDR2 is FYEKMQ (reference sequence). This chain joins TRBV13 and TRBJ2-5, with a weak D call TRBD1 (6 bases). The source is a woman between 40 and 55 years old in good health. The sequenced material came from blood. DNA for the CDR3: TGTGCCAGCAGCTTGAGGACAGTCGGGGAGACCCAGTACTTC. Translated, it gives CASSLRTVGETQYF.